Shown below are 10 T cell receptor beta chains from a single sample sequenced in a study of blood T cell repertoires in COVID-19. Measured with immunoSEQ multiplex PCR; TCRdb has only the in-frame clones, and not every one. The sample comprises approximately 160,000 clones, about 82% of which are singletons, and roughly 7% rests with the top ten. The sequencing input was peripheral blood. All receptors come from a man in his forties or fifties with active or convalescent COVID-19.

The CDR3 here is CASSETDRGYGYTF. The DNA for the CDR3 is TGTGCCAGCAGTGAAACCGACAGGGGCTATGGCTACACCTTC. This rearrangement joins TRBV6-1 to TRBJ1-2, with 8 nucleotides matching TRBD1. Germline V lookup: CDR1 MNHNS, CDR2 SASEGT. The CDR3 has 14 amino acids. J was trimmed by 4 bases and V by 2 bases; bases with no gene match: 3.

This clone was seen a handful of times. The gene calls are TRBV7-9 and TRBJ2-5; weak D call: TRBD1 (7 bases). Between the trimmed V and J ends, which lost 5 bases and 4 bases, there was a span of 26 bases. Per germline, CDR1 SEHNR and CDR2 FQNEAQ (reference sequence). The CDR3 totals 18 residues. The CDR3 DNA reads as TGTGCCAGCAGCAGCTCCTTGGTCTTCGGGCAGGGGGGAGAGACCCAGTACTTC. Its translation is CASSSSLVFGQGGETQYF.

The chain employs TRBV27 and TRBJ1-6, with 10 nucleotides matching TRBD1. There are 15 residues in the CDR3. The germline gives CDR1 MNHEY, CDR2 SMNVEV (reference sequence). Losses at the gene ends were 5 bases for V and 9 bases for J; bases not matched to a gene: 7. In DNA, the CDR3 is TGTGCCAGCAGTCAGGGACAGGGGTTCGGTTCACCCCTCCACTTT. The encoded protein is CASSQGQGFGSPLHF.

V is TRBV6-5 and J is TRBJ2-3, with 8 bases fitting TRBD1. V was clipped by 7 bases and J by 3 bases; unmatched bases: 6. CDR3 length equals 14 residues. Germline V gene data show CDR1 as MNHEY and CDR2 as SVGAGI. The CDR3 sequence: CASTDRARTDTQYF. The CDR3 DNA sequence: TGTGCCAGCACGGACAGGGCTAGGACAGATACGCAGTATTTT.

This chain links TRBV5-1 with TRBJ1-2; D remains unclear. V was cut by 0 bases and J by 4 bases, with 13 bases left in between. The germline CDR1 and CDR2 sequences are SGHRS and YFSETQ. The CDR3 spans 15 residues. CDR3 amino acids: CASSLEVRPRYGYTF. The CDR3 DNA follows: TGCGCCAGCAGCTTGGAAGTCAGGCCACGCTATGGCTACACCTTC.

V usage is TRBV10-3 and J usage is TRBJ1-2, with D perhaps TRBD1 (5 bases). Trimming cost V 6 bases and J 7 bases, with 21 bases left between them. The CDR3 spans 15 residues. Per the germline V gene, CDR1 is ENHRY and CDR2 is SYGVKD. This chain's CDR3 is CAIRGEELGDSGYTF. DNA of the CDR3: TGTGCCATCAGAGGGGAGGAACTGGGCGATTCTGGCTACACCTTC.

This rearrangement joins TRBV24-1 to TRBJ2-1; 8 nucleotides match TRBD2. Per germline, CDR1 KGHDR and CDR2 SFDVKD. V shed 6 bases and J 4 bases; nucleotides not matched to a gene: 7. The CDR3 consists of 15 residues. The CDR3 nucleotides are TGTGCCACCAGTCCGGGGGGGACCCCGTACAATGAGCAGTTCTTC. Encoded protein: CATSPGGTPYNEQFF.

The chain links TRBV5-1 to TRBJ1-6; D remains ambiguous. This CDR3 has 14 residues. Germline lookup yields CDR1 SGHRS and CDR2 YFSETQ. With 0 bases removed from V and 8 bases from J, the gap between germline ends came to 9 bases. The chain's CDR3 is CASSLGGVDSPLHF. CDR3 sequence (DNA): TGCGCCAGCAGCTTGGGGGGAGTCGATTCACCCCTCCACTTT.

The V call is TRBV20-1, the J call TRBJ2-1; unclear D gene. Trimming removed 7 bases at V and 5 bases at J, with 9 bases between. The CDR3 sequence is 11 residues long. Germline values: CDR1 DFQATT, CDR2 SNEGSKA (reference sequence). CDR3 bases: TGCAGTGTCCAGACAAACAATGAGCAGTTCTTC. It translates to CSVQTNNEQFF.

This clone came up a few times. The chain combines TRBV3-1 (or the pseudogene TRBV3-2) with TRBJ2-2; TRBD1 is a possible D gene (5 bases). CDR1 is LGHDT, CDR2 YNNKEL, per germline (reference sequence). Trimming left V 1 base short and J 4 bases short, with 16 bases between. The CDR3 extends over 17 amino acids. CDR3 amino acids: CASSQGFRVWVTGELFF. As DNA, the CDR3 is TGTGCCAGCAGCCAAGGATTCAGGGTCTGGGTCACCGGGGAGCTGTTTTTT.